The subject of this entry is one T cell receptor beta chain. Its specificity is not known. Using immunoSEQ multiplex PCR, the repertoire was profiled, and TCRdb retains in-frame clones only, with some absent. The table records over 100,000 clones, around three quarters of them present only once. The data are from a study of Ad26.COV2.S vaccination and SARS-CoV-2 variants. Study-wide findings and caveats: People who got the vaccine had more spike-specific TCR breadth than people who got placebo. Measurement of non-spike TCR breadth gave similar results in vaccine and placebo recipients. Substantial post-vaccination breadth of spike-specific CD8+ and CD4+ T cell responses was reported.

The starting material was peripheral blood, obtained after recovery from COVID-19. The source of this sequence is a human donor who had recovered from COVID-19.

The CDR3 protein is CASSVRMYSNQPQHF. The CDR3 DNA reads TGCGCCAGCAGTGTCCGTATGTATAGCAATCAGCCCCAGCATTTT. The gene calls are TRBV10-1 and TRBJ1-5; D gene uncertain. The CDR3 covers 15 residues. Per the germline V gene, CDR1 is WNHNN and CDR2 is SYGVQD (reference sequence). The V end lost 4 bases, the J end lost 0 bases, and 10 bases lay between the germline ends.